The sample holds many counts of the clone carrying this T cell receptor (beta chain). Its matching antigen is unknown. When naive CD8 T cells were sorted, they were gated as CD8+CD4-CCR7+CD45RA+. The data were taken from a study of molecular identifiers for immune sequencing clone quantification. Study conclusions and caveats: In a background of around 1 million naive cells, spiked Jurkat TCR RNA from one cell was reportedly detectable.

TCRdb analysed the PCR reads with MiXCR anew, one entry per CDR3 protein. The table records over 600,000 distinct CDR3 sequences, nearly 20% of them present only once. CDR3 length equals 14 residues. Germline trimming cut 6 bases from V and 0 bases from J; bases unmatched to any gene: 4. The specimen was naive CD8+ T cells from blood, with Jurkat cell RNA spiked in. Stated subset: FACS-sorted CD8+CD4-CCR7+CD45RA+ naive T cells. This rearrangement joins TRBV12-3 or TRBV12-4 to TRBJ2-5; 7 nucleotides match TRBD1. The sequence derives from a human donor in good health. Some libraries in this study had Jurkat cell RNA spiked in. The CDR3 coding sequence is TGTGCCAGCAGCCCAGGACAGGACCAAGAGACCCAGTACTTC. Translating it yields CASSPGQDQETQYF.